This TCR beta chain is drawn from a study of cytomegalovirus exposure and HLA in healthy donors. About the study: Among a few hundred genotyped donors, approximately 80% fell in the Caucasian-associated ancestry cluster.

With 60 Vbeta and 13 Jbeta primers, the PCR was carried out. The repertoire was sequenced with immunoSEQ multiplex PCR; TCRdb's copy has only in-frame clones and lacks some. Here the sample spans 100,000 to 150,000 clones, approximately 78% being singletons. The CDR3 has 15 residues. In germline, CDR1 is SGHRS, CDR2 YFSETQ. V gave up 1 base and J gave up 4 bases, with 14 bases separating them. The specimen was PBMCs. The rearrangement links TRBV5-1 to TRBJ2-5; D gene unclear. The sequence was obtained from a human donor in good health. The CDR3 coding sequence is TGCGCCAGCAGCTTGATAGGAGCGTACCGAGAGACCCAGTACTTC. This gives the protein CASSLIGAYRETQYF.